This T cell receptor beta chain was identified in a study of response to subunit inactivated influenza vaccine. The ends lost 4 bases at V and 3 bases at J; junction bases unmatched: 6. The CDR3 is 16 residues long. Germline-derived CDR1 and CDR2 are MNHEY and SMNVEV (reference sequence). Overall study results and limits: After each seasonal influenza vaccination, few new T cells are recruited, the authors suggested.

This clonotype was seen a few times. The antigen is unknown. TCRdb processed the RT-PCR reads anew with MiXCR; each CDR3 protein has one entry. The sample lists 400,000 to 650,000 distinct CDR3 sequences; approximately 6.9% were seen once. The material was PBMCs from blood, obtained roughly 24 months after vaccination. V usage is TRBV27 and J usage is TRBJ2-1; 10 positions agree with TRBD1. The receptor comes from a man aged 50-75 years who received an inactivated influenza vaccine. CDR3 amino acids: CASSSQDRGYYNEQFF. The DNA of the CDR3 is TGTGCCAGCAGTTCCCAGGACAGGGGGTACTACAATGAGCAGTTCTTC.